In this sample, the clone carrying this T cell receptor (beta chain) turned up a few times. The antigen is unknown. Germline-derived CDR1 and CDR2 are SNHLY and FYNNEI. This CDR3 comprises 15 residues. The V and J ends lost 7 bases and 1 base, in that order; junction bases with no gene match: 9. This sample is drawn from a study of T cell repertoires in cytomegalovirus infection. Via MiXCR, TCRdb re-called the reads, giving one row per CDR3 protein. The sample contains 300,000 to 400,000 distinct CDR3 sequences, approximately 9.5% of which appear only once. Overall study results and limits: HLA-C-restricted, CMV-specific TCR beta clonotypes were dominant ex vivo.

V usage is TRBV2 and J usage is TRBJ2-5; TRBD1 matches 7 bases. This receptor was obtained from a human donor in good health (CMV status not recorded). Some clones in this sample may be carry-over from other donors' samples. Sequencing input: PBMCs. The CDR3 nucleotides read TGTGCCAGCATTCGGGGACAGAGCTTCCAAGAGACCCAGTACTTC. The encoded protein is CASIRGQSFQETQYF.